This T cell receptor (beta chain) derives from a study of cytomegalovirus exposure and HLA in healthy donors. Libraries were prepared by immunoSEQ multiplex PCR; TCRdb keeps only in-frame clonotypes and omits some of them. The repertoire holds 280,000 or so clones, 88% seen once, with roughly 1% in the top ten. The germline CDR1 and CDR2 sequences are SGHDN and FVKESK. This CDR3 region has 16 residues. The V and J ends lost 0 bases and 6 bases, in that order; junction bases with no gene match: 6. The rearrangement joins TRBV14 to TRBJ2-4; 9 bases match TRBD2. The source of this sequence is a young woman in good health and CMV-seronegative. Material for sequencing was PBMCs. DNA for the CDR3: TGTGCCAGCAGCCAAGAGGGAAGCGGGGGGCTAAACATTCAGTACTTC. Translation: CASSQEGSGGLNIQYF.